The 28 T cell receptor beta chains reported below all come from one sample, sequenced in a study of immune characterization of retroperitoneal liposarcoma. TCRdb redid the calling of the PCR reads with MiXCR, one entry per CDR3 protein. The data contain 10,000 or so distinct CDR3 sequences, 28% of them seen just once; the ten biggest clones take up 8.2%. The sequencing input was tumor tissue. The receptors come from a male donor with retroperitoneal liposarcoma.

This clonotype was picked up a small number of times. A read error may be the cause here, since a much bigger clone is one base away. The chain uses TRBV6-1 and TRBJ1-1; D remains unclear. The germline gives CDR1 MNHNS, CDR2 SASEGT. This CDR3 region has 10 residues. This chain's CDR3 is CASSENEALF. CDR3 nucleotides: TGTGCCAGCAGTGAAAATGAAGCTTTATTT.

By share of the sample, this clonotype is medium-sized. This sequence joins TRBV6-1 and TRBJ1-6, with 9 nucleotides matching TRBD1. The germline V gene has CDR1 MNHNS and CDR2 SASEGT. J lost 7 bases, V lost 7 bases, and 5 bases had no gene match. The CDR3 sequence is 14 residues long. Here the CDR3 reads CASNRGQSNSPLHF. The DNA of the CDR3 is TGTGCCAGCAACAGGGGGCAATCCAATTCACCCCTCCACTTT.

V usage is TRBV25-1 and J usage is TRBJ2-5; the match to TRBD2 covers 7 bases. Germline values: CDR1 MGHDK, CDR2 SYGVNS. CDR3 length: 17 residues. Trimming cost V 3 bases and J 11 bases; bases outside gene matches: 21. DNA for the CDR3: TGTGCCAGCAGTGACCCCTACGGTTACGGGGGGTACAATGAGCAGTACTTC. Translation: CASSDPYGYGGYNEQYF.

The chain is built from TRBV25-1 and TRBJ2-3; maybe TRBD1 (6 bases). The germline CDR1 and CDR2 sequences are MGHDK and SYGVNS. The length of the CDR3 is 14 residues. The V end was cut by 4 bases, the J end by 4 bases, with 12 bases between. The CDR3 sequence: CASSAGQGPDTQYF. The CDR3 nucleotides read TGTGCCAGCAGTGCGGGGCAGGGGCCAGATACGCAGTATTTT.

The sample holds one count of this clonotype. V gene TRBV6-5 combines with J gene TRBJ1-2; TRBD1 is a possible D gene (6 bases). CDR1 is MNHEY, CDR2 SVGAGI, per germline. CDR3 length equals 13 residues. Trimming pared 2 bases from V and 4 bases from J, leaving 8 bases between. This chain's CDR3 is CASSYNRAYGYTF. For the CDR3, the DNA is TGTGCCAGCAGTTACAACAGGGCCTATGGCTACACCTTC.

This clonotype is medium-sized (0.01 to 0.1%) in the sample. This chain connects TRBV7-2 to TRBJ2-1; 7 bases map to TRBD1. The CDR3 is 14 residues long. CDR1 SGHTA and CDR2 FQGNSA come from the germline V gene. The ends lost 1 base at V and 12 bases at J; junction bases unmatched: 9. The CDR3 nucleotides are TGTGCCAGCAGCTTAGGGTGGCAGGGGGAGCGGCAGTTCTTC. Translation: CASSLGWQGERQFF.

The table lists this clonotype with many counts. The genes are TRBV7-2 and TRBJ2-5, with unresolved D. CDR1 is SGHTA, CDR2 FQGNSA, per germline. The CDR3 is 13 amino acids. Deletions cut 1 base from V and 11 bases from J, with 14 bases between. The CDR3 loop reads CASSLDGSLEQYF. In DNA form, the CDR3 reads TGTGCCAGCAGCTTAGATGGATCCTTGGAGCAGTACTTC.

The CDR3 sequence is CASSQSGTSLYEQYF. In DNA, the CDR3 is TGTGCCAGCAGCCAATCCGGGACTAGTCTCTACGAGCAGTACTTC. The rearrangement uses TRBV11-3 and TRBJ2-1; TRBD2 agrees at 8 bases. The DNA end favors TRBJ2-7, so the J call may be wrong. The CDR3 is 15 residues long. Germline assignment: CDR1 SGHNT and CDR2 YENEEA.

This clonotype turned up a few times. V gene TRBV6-1 combines with J gene TRBJ2-7; D not certain. Germline assignment: CDR1 MNHNS and CDR2 SASEGT. V was clipped by 3 bases and J by 7 bases, with 25 bases between them. The CDR3 consists of 17 residues. The DNA of the CDR3 is TGTGCCAGCAGTGACCCGTCAACCCGAAACTCCTACAATGAGCAGTACTTC. Translating gives CASSDPSTRNSYNEQYF.

This clonotype has just a few counts. The rearrangement joins TRBV6-1 to TRBJ2-3; possibly TRBD1 or TRBD2 for D (7 bases each). The V end was cut by 7 bases, the J end by 1 base, with 18 bases between. The CDR3 contains 16 residues. Germline values: CDR1 MNHNS, CDR2 SASEGT. The CDR3 DNA follows: TGTGCCAGCACCGAAGGGTCAGGGGGGGGCACAGATACGCAGTATTTT. It encodes CASTEGSGGGTDTQYF.

Concerning this clonotype: This may stem from a read error, because a much larger clone lies one nucleotide away. V usage is TRBV6-1 and J usage is TRBJ2-1; D unclear. With the DNA end fitting TRBJ2-5 better, the J assignment may be wrong. From germline, CDR1 is MNHNS and CDR2 SASEGT. The CDR3 is 13 amino acids. CDR3 residues: CASSYHIKGTQYF. CDR3 nucleotide sequence: TGTGCCAGCAGCTACCATATCAAAGGGACCCAGTACTTC.

This clonotype rates as medium-sized. This chain links TRBV27 with TRBJ2-1; D might be TRBD2 (6 bases). The DNA matches TRBJ2-7 better at its end, which makes the J call doubtful. Germline CDR1 is MNHEY and CDR2 is SMNVEV (reference sequence). This CDR3 has 14 amino acids. CDR3 in amino acids: CASSVRGKEYEQYF. CDR3 sequence (DNA): TGTGCCAGCAGTGTACGGGGGAAGGAGTACGAGCAGTACTTC.

This chain connects TRBV6-5 to TRBJ2-4; 7 bases align to TRBD1. CDR1 is MNHEY and CDR2 is SVGAGI in the germline V gene. The junction had 17 bases not matched to a gene; V was cut back by 5 bases and J by 13 bases. The CDR3 runs to 15 residues. The CDR3 reads CASSEYRDRPNEQYF. The CDR3 DNA reads as TGTGCCAGCAGTGAGTACCGGGACAGACCTAATGAGCAGTACTTC.

V and J are TRBV6-6 and TRBJ1-1, with TRBD1 matching 7 bases. Germline CDR1 is MNHNY and CDR2 is SVGAGI (reference sequence). Trimming at V came to 4 bases and at J to 8 bases, leaving 13 bases not matched to a gene. The CDR3 totals 15 residues. CDR3 in DNA: TGTGCCAGCAGTTCTCCACCCACAGGGGCCCCGGAAGCTTTCTTT. As protein: CASSSPPTGAPEAFF.

This clonotype was detected a few times. The chain recombines TRBV6-8 with TRBJ2-3; D perhaps matches TRBD1 (5 bases). Trimming took 8 bases from V and 2 from J, leaving 11 bases between them. CDR1 and CDR2 (germline): MNHGY, SAAAGT. The CDR3 length is 13 residues. The CDR3 nucleotides are TGTGCCAGCGCGACGGACACCACAGATACGCAGTATTTT. Its translation is CASATDTTDTQYF.

This clonotype was seen more than once but under ten times. The rearrangement links TRBV12-3 or TRBV12-4 to TRBJ2-7, with D tentatively TRBD2 (5 bases). Deletions cut 1 base from V and 7 bases from J, with 8 bases between. The CDR3 is made up of 12 amino acids. The DNA for the CDR3 is TGTGCCAGCAGTTTAGTGCCGGGGGAGCAGTACTTC. Translation gives CASSLVPGEQYF.

By share, this clonotype ranks as medium-sized (0.01 to 0.1%). The chain uses TRBV7-6 and TRBJ2-1, with D unresolved. Per the germline V gene, CDR1 is SGHVS and CDR2 is FNYEAQ. The CDR3 runs 12 residues. Trimming pared 1 base from V and 10 bases from J, leaving 8 bases between. The CDR3 sequence: CASSLVSYEQFF. The CDR3 DNA reads TGTGCCAGCAGCTTAGTTTCCTACGAGCAGTTCTTC. The full variable domain, completed using reference TRBV7-6 and TRBJ2-1, is GAGVSQSPRYKVTKRGQDVALRCDPISGHVSLYWYRQALGQGPEFLTYFNYEAQQDKSGLPNDRFSAERPEGSISTLTIQRTEQRDSAMYRCASSLVSYEQFFGPGTRLTVL.

This clonotype qualifies as medium-sized. V gene TRBV7-6 combines with J gene TRBJ2-3; D remains unclear. The length of the CDR3 is 14 residues. Germline-derived CDR1 and CDR2 are SGHVS and FNYEAQ. Deletions cut 2 bases from V and 3 bases from J, with 9 bases between. The CDR3 DNA reads as TGTGCCAGCAGCTTATCGCTGAGGACAGATACGCAGTATTTT. It translates to CASSLSLRTDTQYF.

The V and J genes are TRBV6-6 and TRBJ2-6; tentative D call: TRBD1 (7 bases). Germline V CDR1 and CDR2: MNHNY, SVGAGI (reference sequence). The CDR3 runs 16 residues. Trimming left V 6 bases short and J 4 bases short, with 16 bases between. The CDR3 protein is CASRVGGGSGANVLTF. As DNA, the CDR3 is TGTGCCAGCAGAGTTGGAGGGGGCTCCGGGGCCAACGTCCTGACTTTC.

This clonotype is labeled as medium-sized (0.01 to 0.1%). V gene TRBV6-1 combines with J gene TRBJ2-1; D gene unclear. The J call is doubtful: the DNA matches TRBJ2-7 better. The CDR3 is 13 residues long. Germline V gene sequence: CDR1 MNHNS, CDR2 SASEGT. CDR3 sequence reads: CASSEGQTYEQYF. The CDR3 DNA sequence: TGTGCCAGCAGTGAGGGTCAGACCTACGAGCAGTACTTC.

The rearrangement joins TRBV25-1 to TRBJ2-5; D is unresolved. CDR1 MGHDK and CDR2 SYGVNS come from the germline V gene. CDR3 length: 14 amino acids. V gave up 5 bases and J gave up 5 bases, with 15 bases separating them. The CDR3 reads CASSKSTGPETQYF. In DNA form, the CDR3 reads TGTGCCAGCAGTAAATCGACCGGACCCGAGACCCAGTACTTC.

This clonotype came up a few times. The chain uses TRBV12-3 or TRBV12-4 and TRBJ2-1; D call uncertain. Trimming stripped 3 bases from V and 13 bases from J, with 10 bases between. The CDR3 runs 11 residues. CDR3 region: CASSLSETQFF. CDR3 sequence (DNA): TGTGCCAGCAGTTTGTCGGAGACCCAGTTCTTC.

The chain combines TRBV6-1 with TRBJ2-1; D is uncertain. Germline V gene sequence: CDR1 MNHNS, CDR2 SASEGT. The ends were cut back, 3 bases at V and 2 bases at J, with 5 bases in the middle. The CDR3 is made up of 13 amino acids. CDR3 nucleotides: TGTGCCAGCAGTGACGACACCTACAATGAGCAGTTCTTC. Its protein is CASSDDTYNEQFF.

This chain connects TRBV7-9 to TRBJ1-2; possible D gene TRBD1, 5 bases. CDR3 size: 16 residues. The V gene lost 4 bases and the J gene lost 3 bases, with 18 bases spanning the gap. Germline V gene sequence: CDR1 SEHNR, CDR2 FQNEAQ (reference sequence). CDR3 sequence (DNA): TGTGCCAGCAGCTCATATTCACAGGTAGAGGACTATGGCTACACCTTC. This gives the protein CASSSYSQVEDYGYTF.

This clonotype has a count of ten or more. The CDR3 DNA reads TGTGCCACCCGCCAGGGGGAGGAGGAGACCCAGTACTTC. Its translation: CATRQGEEETQYF. The chain carries TRBV12-3 or TRBV12-4 and TRBJ2-5, with a tentative D call TRBD1 (7 bases). The V end was cut by 10 bases, the J end by 5 bases, with 17 bases between. This CDR3 is built from 13 residues.

This clonotype was observed once. V and J are TRBV6-1 and TRBJ1-1, with 7 bases that match TRBD1. The CDR3 totals 13 residues. From germline, CDR1 is MNHNS and CDR2 SASEGT. The V and J ends lost 5 bases and 7 bases, in that order; junction bases with no gene match: 7. The CDR3 bases are TGTGCCAGCAGTCTGACAGGGTCGAGTGAAGCTTTCTTT. Protein: CASSLTGSSEAFF.

The chain combines TRBV6-8 with TRBJ1-3; 7 nucleotides match TRBD1. V lost 6 bases and J lost 2; bases outside the gene matches: 4. The CDR3 sequence is 14 residues long. Germline-derived CDR1 and CDR2 are MNHGY and SAAAGT. The CDR3 DNA follows: TGTGCCAGCAGCGGGACAGCGGCTGGAAACACCATATATTTT. Residues: CASSGTAAGNTIYF.

The V call is TRBV12-3 or TRBV12-4, the J call TRBJ1-1; D unclear. The CDR3 covers 15 residues. Trimming left V 1 base short and J 4 bases short, with 13 bases between. CDR3: CASSLGGTVGTEAFF. DNA for the CDR3: TGTGCCAGCAGTTTAGGGGGTACAGTTGGCACTGAAGCTTTCTTT.